These 8 T cell receptor beta chains were all obtained from the same sample, sequenced in a study of cytomegalovirus exposure and HLA in healthy donors. Profiling relied on immunoSEQ multiplex PCR, and the TCRdb table lists in-frame clones only, not all of them. The repertoire includes some 200,000 clones, around 90% of them detected once, and 0.85% to 1.2% sits in the top ten. The sequencing input was PBMCs. These receptors came from a woman younger than 35 in good health and CMV-seronegative.

The gene calls are TRBV28 and TRBJ1-5; D may be TRBD1 (5 bases). The CDR3 is 14 amino acids. The germline V gene encodes CDR1 MDHEN and CDR2 SYDVKM. V shed 5 bases and J shed 0 bases, with 8 bases lying between them. In DNA, the CDR3 is TGTGCCAGCAGTGAAGGGGCTAGCAATCAGCCCCAGCATTTT. Translated, it gives CASSEGASNQPQHF.

This chain uses TRBV5-6 with TRBJ1-1, with TRBD1 identical over 8 bases. This CDR3 region has 15 residues. Trimming at V came to 4 bases and at J to 5 bases, leaving 10 bases not matched to a gene. Germline-derived CDR1 and CDR2 are SGHDT and YYEEEE. The CDR3 sequence is CASSRGFQGATEAFF. DNA of the CDR3: TGTGCCAGCAGCCGGGGATTCCAGGGGGCTACTGAAGCTTTCTTT.

The chain joins TRBV5-4 to TRBJ2-2, with 8 bases identical to TRBD2. Looked up from germline, CDR1 is SGHNT and CDR2 is YYREEE (reference sequence). The CDR3 covers 16 residues. Trimming at V came to 3 bases and at J to 0 bases, leaving 4 bases not matched to a gene. The CDR3 region has the DNA TGTGCCAGCAGCTCAAATAGCGGGGCGAACACCGGGGAGCTGTTTTTT. This encodes CASSSNSGANTGELFF.

This rearrangement joins TRBV7-9 to TRBJ2-2; no definite D call. This CDR3 spans 13 amino acids. The germline V gene encodes CDR1 SEHNR and CDR2 FQNEAQ (reference sequence). V was shortened by 2 bases and J by 2 bases, with 3 bases between the two germline ends. The CDR3 sequence: CASSLINTGELFF. The CDR3 DNA sequence: TGTGCCAGCAGCTTAATAAACACCGGGGAGCTGTTTTTT.

This clone was detected only a few times. CDR3 coding DNA: TGTGCCAGCAGCCGCCTCAGCGGGAGTGGGTACGAGCAGTACTTC. This sequence encodes CASSRLSGSGYEQYF. The chain carries TRBV5-5 and TRBJ2-7; 8 bases line up with TRBD2. The junction had 10 bases not matched to a gene; V was cut back by 4 bases and J by 4 bases. There are 15 residues in the CDR3. CDR1 and CDR2 (germline): SGHKS, YYEKEE (reference sequence).

Concerning this clone itself: Other DNA sequences of this sample code for an identical CDR3. This chain joins TRBV30 and TRBJ2-7; 7 nucleotides line up with TRBD2. This CDR3 has 13 amino acids. Germline V gives CDR1 GTSNPN, CDR2 SVGIG (reference sequence). With 3 bases clipped from V and 1 base from J, the junction kept 3 bases outside the gene matches. As DNA, the CDR3 is TGTGCCTGGAGGGGCGGGGGATCCTACGAGCAGTACTTC. Translation: CAWRGGGSYEQYF.

The rearrangement joins TRBV27 to TRBJ2-2; 11 bases map to TRBD2. Germline CDR1 reads MNHEY; CDR2 reads SMNVEV (reference sequence). Trimming cost V 0 bases and J 8 bases; bases outside gene matches: 8. The length of the CDR3 is 17 residues. The CDR3 is CASSLSSGRAGSGELFF. The CDR3, as DNA: TGTGCCAGCAGTTTATCTAGCGGGAGGGCCGGTTCGGGGGAGCTGTTTTTT.

The sample holds a few counts of this clone. This chain links TRBV19 with TRBJ1-5, with a weak D call TRBD1 (5 bases). Deletions cut 6 bases from V and 2 bases from J, with 11 bases between. Germline V CDR1 and CDR2: LNHDA, SQIVND (reference sequence). The CDR3 has 14 amino acids. The DNA of the CDR3 is TGTGCCAGTAGAGGGGCGCAGGGCAATCAGCCCCAGCATTTT. It yields the protein CASRGAQGNQPQHF. The whole variable domain, remainder taken from reference TRBV19 and TRBJ1-5, is DGGITQSPKYLFRKEGQNVTLSCEQNLNHDAMYWYRQDPGQGLRLIYYSQIVNDFQKGDIAEGYSVSREKKESFPLTVTSAQKNPTAFYLCASRGAQGNQPQHFGDGTRLSIL.